The clone carrying this T cell receptor (beta chain) was found once. Sequenced by immunoSEQ multiplex PCR; TCRdb stores in-frame clones only, minus some. This sample carries approximately 150,000 clones, roughly 95% of them seen once, and the ten largest clones take 0.85% to 1.3%. This entry comes from a study of control samples from healthy donors and cancer patients. V was clipped by 4 bases and J by 4 bases; unmatched bases: 10. The V gene's germline CDR1 is SGHNT and CDR2 YYREEE (reference sequence). This CDR3 has 17 residues. The sequenced material came from blood. This TCR came from a woman aged 25 to 45 in good health. The chain couples TRBV5-4 to TRBJ2-6, with 8 nucleotides matching TRBD1. The CDR3 region has the DNA TGTGCCAGCAGCGACAGGGGCAGGAACTTCGGGGCCAACGTCCTGACTTTC. Translation gives CASSDRGRNFGANVLTF.